A selection of T cell receptor beta chains follows, all from one sample in a study of early T cells in non-severe SARS-CoV-2 infection. TCRdb recomputed calls from the 5' RACE reads with MiXCR, one row per CDR3 protein. The sample comprises 98,000 or so distinct CDR3 sequences, around 10% of which are singletons, and roughly 4.9% rests with the top ten. The sequenced material came from whole blood. The origin of the receptors is an adult who was a healthcare worker with PCR-confirmed SARS-CoV-2 infection or an uninfected control (not recorded which). The CDR3 runs from the conserved cysteine through the conserved F or W. A D gene is named only where the DNA matches it firmly. Size is omitted from some rows. Given values are once, few, many or a class for expanded clones.

J: TRBJ2-3
size: few
D: .
V: TRBV28
length: 15
DNA: TGTGCCAGCAGTTACCGGGGCCGGTGGACAGATACGCAGTATTTT
CDR3: CASSYRGRWTDTQYF

J: TRBJ2-5
size: many
D: .
V: TRBV24-1
length: 18
DNA: TGTGCCACCAGTGCCCGGAAACAGGTCCAAGACTACCAAGAGACCCAGTACTTC
CDR3: CATSARKQVQDYQETQYF

J: TRBJ2-7
size: many
D: TRBD2
V: TRBV11-2
length: 17
DNA: TGTGCCAGCAGCTTTATCCGGGGGGGCCCGAGCTCCTACGAGCAGTACTTC
CDR3: CASSFIRGGPSSYEQYF

J: TRBJ2-7
size: .
D: .
V: TRBV12-3/TRBV12-4
length: 13
DNA: TGTGCCAGCAGTTCCGACAGCTTCTACGAGCAGTACTTC
CDR3: CASSSDSFYEQYF

J: TRBJ1-1
size: .
D: .
V: TRBV6-1
length: 13
DNA: TGTGCCAGCAGTGGAGGGCCGGAGACTGAAGCTTTCTTT
CDR3: CASSGGPETEAFF

J: TRBJ2-2
size: .
D: TRBD1
V: TRBV7-3
length: 16
DNA: TGTGCCAGCAGCTTCGGACAGGGCTTGAACACCGGGGAGCTGTTTTTT
CDR3: CASSFGQGLNTGELFF

J: TRBJ2-4
size: many
D: .
V: TRBV12-3/TRBV12-4
length: 14
DNA: TGTGCCAGCAGTCCCGACAGGGGAGGGTCGGTGCAGTACTTC
CDR3: CASSPDRGGSVQYF

J: TRBJ2-2
size: .
D: .
V: TRBV6-5
length: 13
DNA: TGTGCCAGCCGGGAACACAACACCGGGGAGCTGTTTTTT
CDR3: CASREHNTGELFF

J: TRBJ2-2
size: many
D: .
V: TRBV5-1
length: 15
DNA: TGCGCCAGCAGCTTGGACCCGGGTTTAGCCGGGGAGCTGTTTTTT
CDR3: CASSLDPGLAGELFF

J: TRBJ1-6
size: .
D: .
V: TRBV4-2
length: 16
DNA: TGTGCCAGCAGCCAAGTGTTGGGACGGAATAATTCACCCCTCCACTTT
CDR3: CASSQVLGRNNSPLHF

J: TRBJ2-6
size: many
D: TRBD1
V: TRBV15
length: 18
DNA: TGTGCCACCAGCCGGGGACAGGGCTTATCCCCTGGGGCCAACGTCCTGACTTTC
CDR3: CATSRGQGLSPGANVLTF

J: TRBJ2-3
size: .
D: .
V: TRBV3-1
length: 13
DNA: TGTGCCAGCAGCCCCCGACGCACAGATACGCAGTATTTT
CDR3: CASSPRRTDTQYF

J: TRBJ1-1
size: few
D: TRBD1
V: TRBV2
length: 14
DNA: TGTGCCAGCAGTGGACAGGGAATAAGCACTGAAGCTTTCTTT
CDR3: CASSGQGISTEAFF

J: TRBJ2-3
size: .
D: TRBD1
V: TRBV6-1
length: 18
DNA: TGTGCCAGCAGTGATTATTTTACCGGGACAGGCGCAACAGATACGCAGTATTTT
CDR3: CASSDYFTGTGATDTQYF

J: TRBJ2-7
size: many
D: TRBD2
V: TRBV5-1
length: 14
DNA: TGCGCCAGCAGGCTAGCGGGGGGAACCTACGAGCAGTACTTC
CDR3: CASRLAGGTYEQYF

J: TRBJ2-7
size: many
D: .
V: TRBV29-1
length: 12
DNA: TGCAGCGTCCGCCGAGGCGGTAACGAGCAGTACTTC
CDR3: CSVRRGGNEQYF

J: TRBJ2-1
size: few
D: TRBD1
V: TRBV7-3
length: 17
DNA: TGTGCCAGCAGCTTAGGATTTCAGGGGGCTTCCTACAATGAGCAGTTCTTC
CDR3: CASSLGFQGASYNEQFF

J: TRBJ2-5
size: many
D: .
V: TRBV9
length: 13
DNA: TGTGCCAGCAGCGTGCGCGGCGGGGAGACCCAGTACTTC
CDR3: CASSVRGGETQYF

J: TRBJ1-1
size: .
D: .
V: TRBV6-5
length: 13
DNA: TGTGCCAGCAGTTACCTGGGGAACACTGAAGCTTTCTTT
CDR3: CASSYLGNTEAFF

J: TRBJ2-7
size: few
D: TRBD1
V: TRBV29-1
length: 13
DNA: TGCAGCGTCGAGGACAGGGCAAACTACGAGCAGTACTTC
CDR3: CSVEDRANYEQYF

J: TRBJ2-7
size: .
D: .
V: TRBV7-9
length: 14
DNA: TGTGCCAGCAGTCTCACCAGGGAGCCCGTGGAGCAGTACTTC
CDR3: CASSLTREPVEQYF

J: TRBJ2-5
size: many
D: TRBD1
V: TRBV7-9
length: 14
DNA: TGTGCCAGCAGCCCACAGGGGGCCCAAGAGACCCAGTACTTC
CDR3: CASSPQGAQETQYF

J: TRBJ1-2
size: .
D: .
V: TRBV5-6
length: 13
DNA: TGTGCCAGCAGGAGGTGGGGGCAATATGGCTACACCTTC
CDR3: CASRRWGQYGYTF

J: TRBJ2-2
size: .
D: .
V: TRBV29-1
length: 14
DNA: TGCAGCGTTGAAGCAGGTTTGGGCACCGGGGAGCTGTTTTTT
CDR3: CSVEAGLGTGELFF

J: TRBJ1-6
size: few
D: .
V: TRBV10-3
length: 17
DNA: TGTGCCATCAGTGAGAGGGGCACAGGGAAATTAAATTCACCCCTCCACTTT
CDR3: CAISERGTGKLNSPLHF

J: TRBJ2-7
size: few
D: .
V: TRBV18
length: 16
DNA: TGTGCCAGCTCACCAAGGGCGGGCGACCCCTCCTACGAGCAGTACTTC
CDR3: CASSPRAGDPSYEQYF

J: TRBJ1-1
size: many
D: .
V: TRBV6-6
length: 17
DNA: TGTGCCAGCAGTTACTCTACGGGCAGGGGAGCGAACACTGAAGCTTTCTTT
CDR3: CASSYSTGRGANTEAFF

J: TRBJ1-1
size: few
D: TRBD1
V: TRBV6-5
length: 15
DNA: TGTGCCAGCATTCCCGGGACAGGGGGCTTCACTGAAGCTTTCTTT
CDR3: CASIPGTGGFTEAFF

J: TRBJ2-7
size: .
D: TRBD1
V: TRBV27
length: 14
DNA: TGTGCCAGCAGTCCCCGGACAGGGGGCAACGAGCAGTACTTC
CDR3: CASSPRTGGNEQYF

J: TRBJ2-7
size: few
D: .
V: TRBV5-1
length: 14
DNA: TGCGCCAGCAGCTCCGGACCGGGGTCCTACGAGCAGTACTTC
CDR3: CASSSGPGSYEQYF

J: TRBJ2-1
size: once
D: .
V: TRBV29-1
length: 13
DNA: TGCAGCGTTGTTGTTGTCCGCAACAATGAGCAGTTCTTC
CDR3: CSVVVVRNNEQFF

J: TRBJ2-3
size: once
D: .
V: TRBV3-1
length: 15
DNA: TGTGCCAGCAGGAGGGGCGGGATGAGCACAGATACGCAGTATTTT
CDR3: CASRRGGMSTDTQYF